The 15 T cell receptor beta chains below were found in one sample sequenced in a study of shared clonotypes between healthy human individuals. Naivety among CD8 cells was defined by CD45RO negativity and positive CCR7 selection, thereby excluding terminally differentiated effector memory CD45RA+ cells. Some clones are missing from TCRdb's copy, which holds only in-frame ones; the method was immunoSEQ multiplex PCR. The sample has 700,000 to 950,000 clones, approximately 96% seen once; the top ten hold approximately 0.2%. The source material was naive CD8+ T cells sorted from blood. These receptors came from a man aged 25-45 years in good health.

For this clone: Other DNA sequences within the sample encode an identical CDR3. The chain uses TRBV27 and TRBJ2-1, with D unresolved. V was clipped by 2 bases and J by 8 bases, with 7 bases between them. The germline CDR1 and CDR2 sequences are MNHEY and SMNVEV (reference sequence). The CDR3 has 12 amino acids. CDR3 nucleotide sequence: TGTGCCAGCAGTTTACTGGGCGATGAGCAGTTCTTC. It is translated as CASSLLGDEQFF.

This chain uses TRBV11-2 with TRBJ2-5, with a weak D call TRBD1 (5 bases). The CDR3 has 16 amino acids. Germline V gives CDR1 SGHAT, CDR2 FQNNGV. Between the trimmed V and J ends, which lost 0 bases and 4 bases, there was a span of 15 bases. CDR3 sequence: CASSLEGRAWGETQYF. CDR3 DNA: TGTGCCAGCAGCTTAGAAGGCAGGGCATGGGGAGAGACCCAGTACTTC.

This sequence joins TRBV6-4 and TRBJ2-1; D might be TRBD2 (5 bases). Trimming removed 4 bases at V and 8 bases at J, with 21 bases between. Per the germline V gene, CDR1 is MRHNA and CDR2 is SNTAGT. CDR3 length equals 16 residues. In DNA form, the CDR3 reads TGTGCCAGCAGTGCGACGTTATCTGGGAGTTTAGATGAGCAGTTCTTC. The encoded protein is CASSATLSGSLDEQFF.

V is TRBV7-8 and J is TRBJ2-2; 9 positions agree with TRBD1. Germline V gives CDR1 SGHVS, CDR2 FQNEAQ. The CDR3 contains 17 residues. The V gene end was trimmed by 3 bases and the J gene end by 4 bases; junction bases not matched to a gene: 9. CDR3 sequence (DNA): TGTGCCAGCAGCTTCCCAACAGGGGGCGCGGTCACCGGGGAGCTGTTTTTT. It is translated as CASSFPTGGAVTGELFF.

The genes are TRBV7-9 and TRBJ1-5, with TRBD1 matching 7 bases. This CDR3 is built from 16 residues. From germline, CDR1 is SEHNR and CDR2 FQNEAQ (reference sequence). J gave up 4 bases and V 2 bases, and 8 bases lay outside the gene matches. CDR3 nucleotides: TGTGCCAGCAGCTTAAGGATCGGGACAGCTAATCAGCCCCAGCATTTT. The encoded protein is CASSLRIGTANQPQHF.

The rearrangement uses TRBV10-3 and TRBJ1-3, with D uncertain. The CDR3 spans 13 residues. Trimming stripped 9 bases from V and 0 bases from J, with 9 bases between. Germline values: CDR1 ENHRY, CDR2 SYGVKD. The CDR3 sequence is CAMGLGSGNTIYF. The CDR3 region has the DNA TGTGCCATGGGATTAGGCTCTGGAAACACCATATATTTT.

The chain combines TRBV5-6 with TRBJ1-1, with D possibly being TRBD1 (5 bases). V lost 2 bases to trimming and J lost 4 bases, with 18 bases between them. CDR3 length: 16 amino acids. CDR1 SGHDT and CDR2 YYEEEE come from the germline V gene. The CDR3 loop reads CASSFPRGGRSTEAFF. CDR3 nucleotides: TGTGCCAGCAGCTTTCCCCGGGGCGGGCGGAGCACTGAAGCTTTCTTT.

This CDR3 is CSVPDWGAEDTEAFF. The CDR3 DNA reads TGCAGCGTTCCCGACTGGGGGGCCGAGGACACTGAAGCTTTCTTT. J is TRBJ1-1 and V is TRBV29-1; tentatively, D is TRBD1 (6 bases). Germline V lookup: CDR1 SQVTM, CDR2 ANQGSEA. This CDR3 has 15 amino acids. Deletions cut 5 bases from V and 3 bases from J, with 19 bases between.

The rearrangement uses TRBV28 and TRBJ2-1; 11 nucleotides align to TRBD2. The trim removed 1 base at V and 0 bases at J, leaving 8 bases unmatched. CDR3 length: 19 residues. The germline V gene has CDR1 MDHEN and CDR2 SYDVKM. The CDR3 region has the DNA TGTGCCAGCAGTTTATTACTCGGGACTAGCGGCGACTCCTACAATGAGCAGTTCTTC. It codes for CASSLLLGTSGDSYNEQFF.

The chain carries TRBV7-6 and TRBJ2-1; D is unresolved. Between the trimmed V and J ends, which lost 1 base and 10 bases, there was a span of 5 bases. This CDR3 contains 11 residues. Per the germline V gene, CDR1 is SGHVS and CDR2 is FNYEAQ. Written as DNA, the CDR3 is TGTGCCAGCAGCTTAGGGACCGAGCAGTTCTTC. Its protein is CASSLGTEQFF.

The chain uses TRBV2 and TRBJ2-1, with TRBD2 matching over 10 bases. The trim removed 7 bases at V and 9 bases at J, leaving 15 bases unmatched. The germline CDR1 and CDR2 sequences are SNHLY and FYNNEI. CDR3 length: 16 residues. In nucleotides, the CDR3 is TGTGCCAGCAAGGGAACCTCAGCGGGAGGGCCGGTTGAGCAGTTCTTC. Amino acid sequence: CASKGTSAGGPVEQFF.

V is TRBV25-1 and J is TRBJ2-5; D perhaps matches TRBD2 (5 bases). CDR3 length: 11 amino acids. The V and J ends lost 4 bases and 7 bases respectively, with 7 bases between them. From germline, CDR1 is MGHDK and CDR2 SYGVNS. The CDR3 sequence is CASSGGGTQYF. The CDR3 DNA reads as TGTGCCAGCAGTGGAGGAGGGACCCAGTACTTC.

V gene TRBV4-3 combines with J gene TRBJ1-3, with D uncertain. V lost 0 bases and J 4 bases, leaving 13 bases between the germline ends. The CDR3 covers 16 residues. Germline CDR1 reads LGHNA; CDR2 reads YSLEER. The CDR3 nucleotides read TGCGCCAGCAGCCAAGATCGCGGGGAATCCGGAAACACCATATATTTT. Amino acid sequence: CASSQDRGESGNTIYF.

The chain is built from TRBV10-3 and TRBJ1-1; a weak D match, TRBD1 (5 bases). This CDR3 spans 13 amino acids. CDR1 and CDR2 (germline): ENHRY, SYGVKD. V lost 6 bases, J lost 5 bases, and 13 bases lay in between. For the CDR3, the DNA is TGTGCCATCAGGGCAGCTGGGGGGACTGAAGCTTTCTTT. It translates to CAIRAAGGTEAFF.

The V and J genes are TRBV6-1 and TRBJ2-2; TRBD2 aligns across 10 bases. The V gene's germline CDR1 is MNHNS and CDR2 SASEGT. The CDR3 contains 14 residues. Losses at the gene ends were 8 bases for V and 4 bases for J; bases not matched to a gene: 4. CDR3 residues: CASAGTSVTGELFF. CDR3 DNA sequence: TGTGCCAGCGCAGGGACTAGCGTCACCGGGGAGCTGTTTTTT.